The subject of this entry is one T cell receptor beta chain. This sample is part of a study of T-cell reconstitution after alpha-beta-depleted transplantation in children. Construction of the TCRbeta library involved unique molecular identifiers. TCRdb itself ran the PCR reads through MiXCR, one entry per CDR3 protein. This table has hundreds of thousands of distinct CDR3 sequences, around a sixth appearing once. The CDR3 is made up of 12 amino acids. CDR1 and CDR2 (germline): SGHNT, YENEEA. Deletions cut 3 bases from V and 5 bases from J, with 8 bases between. The receptor was isolated from a human donor who donated a stem cell graft to a child with acute myeloid leukemia. Sequences were derived from PBMCs from the stem cell graft donor, sampled from the stem cell graft. V and J are TRBV11-3 and TRBJ2-7, with D tentatively TRBD1 (5 bases). The CDR3 bases are TGTGCCAGCAGCTTCCAGGGTAACGAGCAGTACTTC. It specifies CASSFQGNEQYF. Combining the CDR3 with reference TRBV11-3 and TRBJ2-7 gives the whole variable domain EAGVVQSPRYKIIEKKQPVAFWCNPISGHNTLYWYLQNLGQGPELLIRYENEEAVDDSQLPKDRFSAERLKGVDSTLKIQPAELGDSAVYLCASSFQGNEQYFGPGTRLTVT.